The 23 T cell receptor beta chains below come from one sample, sequenced in a study of blood T cell repertoires in COVID-19. Profiling relied on immunoSEQ multiplex PCR, and the TCRdb table lists in-frame clones only, not all of them. The sample records over 9,000 clones, around 80% being singletons. Input material: peripheral blood. All receptors derive from a man between 65 and 79 years old with active COVID-19.

The V and J genes are TRBV5-6 and TRBJ2-6, with TRBD1 matching 7 bases. After removal of 4 bases from V and 3 bases from J, the junction contained 4 bases not matched to a gene. CDR1 and CDR2 (germline): SGHDT, YYEEEE. CDR3 length: 15 residues. CDR3 sequence: CASSPRGRGANVLTF. The CDR3 nucleotides are TGTGCCAGCAGCCCTAGGGGGCGTGGGGCCAACGTCCTGACTTTC.

This sequence joins TRBV2 and TRBJ2-2; 8 positions match TRBD2. With V trimmed by 5 bases and J by 5 bases, 7 bases remained unmatched. The CDR3 sequence is 15 residues long. Germline values: CDR1 SNHLY, CDR2 FYNNEI. The CDR3 nucleotides read TGTGCCAGCAGTACTAGCGGCACCTCAACCGGGGAGCTGTTTTTT. It encodes CASSTSGTSTGELFF.

The genes are TRBV7-3 and TRBJ2-1; TRBD2 agrees at 9 bases. The CDR3 has 15 amino acids. Germline-derived CDR1 and CDR2 are SGHTA and FQGTGA. V trimming: 1 base; J trimming: 5 bases; junction bases outside the gene matches: 3. The CDR3 sequence: CASSLSGRDHNEQFF. In nucleotides, the CDR3 is TGTGCCAGCAGCTTAAGCGGGAGGGATCACAATGAGCAGTTCTTC.

The chain has TRBV9 and TRBJ1-1; TRBD1 is a possible D gene (5 bases). CDR3 length equals 13 residues. Germline V gene data show CDR1 as SGDLS and CDR2 as YYNGEE. Trimming removed 0 bases from V and 8 bases from J, with 11 bases in between. CDR3 amino acids: CASSVGPRGEAFF. CDR3 nucleotides: TGTGCCAGCAGCGTAGGCCCCCGGGGGGAAGCTTTCTTT.

The gene calls are TRBV9 and TRBJ1-6; 11 nucleotides agree with TRBD1. CDR1 and CDR2 from the germline V gene are SGDLS and YYNGEE. V was pared by 3 bases and J by 8 bases, with 10 bases of the junction left unmatched. The CDR3 sequence is 17 residues long. CDR3 amino acids: CASSGTWTGGRYSPLHF. The CDR3 DNA is TGTGCCAGCAGCGGAACCTGGACAGGGGGCAGATATTCACCCCTCCACTTT. The full variable domain, in which reference TRBV9 and TRBJ1-6 provide the parts outside the CDR3, is DSGVTQTPKHLITATGQRVTLRCSPRSGDLSVYWYQQSLDQGLQFLIQYYNGEERAKGNILERFSAQQFPDLHSELNLSSLELGDSALYFCASSGTWTGGRYSPLHFGNGTRLTVT.

This chain links TRBV9 with TRBJ2-1; TRBD2 is a possible D gene (5 bases). Germline CDR1 and CDR2: SGDLS and YYNGEE. The CDR3 covers 15 residues. The ends were cut back, 0 bases at V and 6 bases at J, with 13 bases in the middle. In DNA form, the CDR3 reads TGTGCCAGCAGCGTAGTCGAGGGAGTCGCCAATGAGCAGTTCTTC. This translates into CASSVVEGVANEQFF.

The chain combines TRBV19 with TRBJ2-2, with 10 nucleotides matching TRBD2. The CDR3 consists of 14 residues. Germline V gene data show CDR1 as LNHDA and CDR2 as SQIVND (reference sequence). The ends lost 6 bases at V and 7 bases at J; junction bases unmatched: 5. CDR3 sequence: CASRGTSAGGELFF. CDR3 DNA: TGTGCCAGTAGGGGGACTAGCGCAGGCGGGGAGCTGTTTTTT.

The rearrangement joins TRBV18 to TRBJ2-5; tentatively, D is TRBD1 (7 bases). Trimming cost V 6 bases and J 4 bases, with 24 bases left between them. The CDR3 is made up of 17 amino acids. The germline V gene has CDR1 KGHSH and CDR2 LQKENI. This chain's CDR3 is CASSPTSQGRLGETQYF. DNA for the CDR3: TGTGCCAGCTCGCCTACCTCACAGGGGAGGTTGGGAGAGACCCAGTACTTC. The entire variable domain, with the rest obtained from reference TRBV18 and TRBJ2-5, is as follows: NAGVMQNPRHLVRRRGQEARLRCSPMKGHSHVYWYRQLPEEGLKFMVYLQKENIIDESGMPKERFSAEFPKEGPSILRIQQVVRGDSAAYFCASSPTSQGRLGETQYFGPGTRLLVL.

This clone turned up a few times. This chain uses TRBV7-8 with TRBJ1-4; D ambiguous. Germline CDR1 reads SGHVS; CDR2 reads FQNEAQ. This CDR3 is built from 14 residues. The ends were cut back, 6 bases at V and 0 bases at J, with 8 bases in the middle. The CDR3 is CASSRLSTNEKLFF. In nucleotides, the CDR3 is TGTGCCAGCAGTCGACTCTCAACTAATGAAAAACTGTTTTTT.

This clone has just one count. This chain links TRBV20-1 with TRBJ2-3, with D hard to call. CDR1 DFQATT and CDR2 SNEGSKA come from the germline V gene (reference sequence). The CDR3 extends over 11 amino acids. V was clipped by 6 bases and J by 6 bases, with 10 bases between them. For the CDR3, the DNA is TGCAGTGCCAAGCACGGGGATACGCAGTATTTT. Translation: CSAKHGDTQYF.

The rearrangement joins TRBV5-4 to TRBJ2-7; D gene uncertain. This CDR3 has 16 amino acids. Trimming removed 2 bases from V and 6 bases from J, with 21 bases in between. Germline CDR1 and CDR2: SGHNT and YYREEE (reference sequence). CDR3 sequence (DNA): TGTGCCAGCAGCTTCGCTCGTACTGCCCTCTATGGCGAGCAGTACTTC. It codes for CASSFARTALYGEQYF.

The rearrangement uses TRBV7-8 and TRBJ2-7; the D is unclear. The CDR3 is made up of 13 amino acids. V was pared by 2 bases and J by 3 bases, with 8 bases between. The germline V gene encodes CDR1 SGHVS and CDR2 FQNEAQ. CDR3 sequence (DNA): TGTGCCAGCAGCTTACTCCCCGGCTACGAGCAGTACTTC. Translated, it gives CASSLLPGYEQYF.

The chain employs TRBV29-1 and TRBJ2-7; a weak D match, TRBD2 (5 bases). The CDR3 loop spans 15 amino acids. The V and J ends lost 7 bases and 0 bases respectively, with 19 bases between them. Germline V CDR1 and CDR2: SQVTM, ANQGSEA. CDR3 in DNA: TGCAGCGCCAAGAGTGGGAGCCATAGCTCCTACGAGCAGTACTTC. Encoded protein: CSAKSGSHSSYEQYF.

The rearrangement joins TRBV18 to TRBJ2-7, with 7 bases fitting TRBD2. This CDR3 comprises 14 residues. V gave up 2 bases and J gave up 5 bases; unmatched junction bases: 6. Germline V gene sequence: CDR1 KGHSH, CDR2 LQKENI. In DNA form, the CDR3 reads TGTGCCAGCTCACCAGTCGGGAGGACCCACGAGCAGTACTTC. This translates into CASSPVGRTHEQYF.

The CDR3 DNA sequence: TGTGCCATCAGTGACAGGGTCCTCTCCTACGAGCAGTACTTC. Residues: CAISDRVLSYEQYF. The V and J genes are TRBV10-3 and TRBJ2-7, with D possibly being TRBD1 (5 bases). V was shortened by 3 bases and J by 0 bases, with 9 bases between the two germline ends. CDR1 and CDR2 (germline): ENHRY, SYGVKD. The length of the CDR3 is 14 residues.

This clone has only one observation. V and J are TRBV5-6 and TRBJ1-2; D is possibly TRBD1 (5 bases). Germline CDR1 reads SGHDT; CDR2 reads YYEEEE. The CDR3 consists of 14 residues. The ends were cut back, 2 bases at V and 3 bases at J, with 11 bases in the middle. The CDR3 DNA reads TGTGCCAGCAGCTTCCAAGACAGATACTATGGCTACACCTTC. This gives the protein CASSFQDRYYGYTF.

V usage is TRBV12-3 or TRBV12-4 and J usage is TRBJ2-7; D not resolved. The V end lost 5 bases, the J end lost 4 bases, and 9 bases lay between the germline ends. This CDR3 spans 12 amino acids. CDR3 sequence: CASSRSVYEQYF. CDR3 coding DNA: TGTGCCAGCAGTCGTTCGGTGTACGAGCAGTACTTC.

This clone was detected once. The chain combines TRBV7-2 with TRBJ2-1; 7 nucleotides agree with TRBD2. J was trimmed by 6 bases and V by 1 base; bases with no gene match: 6. CDR1 and CDR2 from the germline V gene are SGHTA and FQGNSA. The CDR3 runs 15 residues. The CDR3 DNA reads as TGTGCCAGCAGCTTAGAATCCTTAGCGGGCAATGAGCAGTTCTTC. Encoded protein: CASSLESLAGNEQFF.

The chain has TRBV19 and TRBJ2-5, with 9 bases lining up with TRBD2. CDR3 size: 13 residues. V shed 7 bases and J 7 bases; nucleotides not matched to a gene: 7. Looked up from germline, CDR1 is LNHDA and CDR2 is SQIVND (reference sequence). This CDR3 reads CASTAGGGGTQYF. In nucleotides, the CDR3 is TGTGCCAGTACCGCGGGAGGGGGAGGGACCCAGTACTTC.

DNA for the CDR3: TGTGCCAGTAGCCGTTTCAGCCGGGACAGGGGCCTGAACACTGAAGCTTTCTTT. This encodes CASSRFSRDRGLNTEAFF. This sequence joins TRBV19 and TRBJ1-1; 10 nucleotides line up with TRBD1. The CDR3 sequence is 18 residues long. Per germline, CDR1 LNHDA and CDR2 SQIVND (reference sequence). V trimming: 6 bases; J trimming: 0 bases; junction bases outside the gene matches: 13. Full variable domain (missing parts from reference TRBV19 and TRBJ1-1): DGGITQSPKYLFRKEGQNVTLSCEQNLNHDAMYWYRQDPGQGLRLIYYSQIVNDFQKGDIAEGYSVSREKKESFPLTVTSAQKNPTAFYLCASSRFSRDRGLNTEAFFGQGTRLTVV.

This rearrangement joins TRBV9 to TRBJ2-1; 10 bases line up with TRBD2. The V gene's germline CDR1 is SGDLS and CDR2 YYNGEE. V shed 0 bases, J shed 4 bases, and the junction held 4 bases outside the gene matches. The CDR3 is 16 amino acids. The CDR3 region is CASSVDPAGGYNEQFF. In nucleotides, the CDR3 is TGTGCCAGCAGCGTAGACCCAGCGGGAGGGTACAATGAGCAGTTCTTC.

J is TRBJ2-1 and V is TRBV19, with TRBD1 identical over 8 bases. The CDR3 is 15 residues long. V shed 7 bases and J 1 base; nucleotides not matched to a gene: 6. Per the germline V gene, CDR1 is LNHDA and CDR2 is SQIVND (reference sequence). This chain's CDR3 is CASTARTGSYNEQFF. DNA of the CDR3: TGTGCCAGTACTGCCCGGACAGGGTCCTACAATGAGCAGTTCTTC.

The chain combines TRBV9 with TRBJ1-3; TRBD1 might be the D (6 bases). This CDR3 has 13 amino acids. Trimming stripped 0 bases from V and 8 bases from J, with 9 bases between. Germline CDR1 is SGDLS and CDR2 is YYNGEE. In nucleotides, the CDR3 is TGTGCCAGCAGCGTAGACCCAGGGGACACCATATATTTT. Translation: CASSVDPGDTIYF.